This T cell receptor beta chain was recovered during a study of T cell repertoires in cytomegalovirus infection. As for the study in general: Selected CMV epitopes included recently identified HLA-C-restricted ones as well as well-studied HLA-B-restricted ones.

This CDR3 region has 12 residues. CDR1 is MNHEY, CDR2 SVGEGT, per germline. Trimming pared 5 bases from V and 7 bases from J, leaving 11 bases between. Each CDR3 protein is one row after TCRdb ran MiXCR on the reads. Altogether 650,000 to 900,000 distinct CDR3 sequences are present, about 27% being singletons, with the ten largest covering roughly 14%. Notes on this clonotype: As yet, its antigen is unknown.

This TCR was recovered from a human donor in good health (CMV status not recorded). Some clones in this sample may be carry-over from other donors' samples. The sample in question was cultured CD8+ T cells from PBMCs, obtained from culture after CMV antigen stimulation. This chain uses TRBV6-2 or TRBV6-3 with TRBJ1-2; a possible D gene is TRBD1 (6 bases). CDR3 region: CASSGGRIGYTF. The DNA for the CDR3 is TGTGCCAGCAGTGGGGGCCGTATTGGCTACACCTTC.